The 21 T cell receptor beta chains below come from one sample, sequenced in a study of PD-1 blockade in classical Hodgkin lymphoma. Clones were sequenced by immunoSEQ multiplex PCR, and TCRdb holds only the in-frame ones, with some missing. Of 40,000 to 50,000 clones detected, roughly 86% appear once; the ten largest clones hold just over 5.5%. Brentuximab vedotin exposure varied, and every patient relapsed after autologous stem cell transplantation. Source: peripheral blood mononuclear cells (PBMCs), taken before the second cycle of nivolumab. These receptor sequences come from a human donor with classical Hodgkin lymphoma.

V gene TRBV7-2 combines with J gene TRBJ2-4; 8 bases align to TRBD1. The CDR3 totals 14 residues. Germline V CDR1 and CDR2: SGHTA, FQGNSA. With 3 bases clipped from V and 9 bases from J, the junction kept 7 bases outside the gene matches. CDR3: CASSFGQGGSIQYF. The CDR3 coding sequence is TGTGCCAGCAGCTTTGGACAGGGAGGTAGCATTCAGTACTTC.

The V and J genes are TRBV2 and TRBJ1-4; no reliable D call. V was cut by 7 bases and J by 2 bases, with 11 bases left in between. This CDR3 comprises 14 residues. CDR1 and CDR2 (germline): SNHLY, FYNNEI. CDR3 amino acids: CASMREVTNEKLFF. The CDR3 region has the DNA TGTGCCAGCATGAGGGAGGTGACTAATGAAAAACTGTTTTTT.

The chain links TRBV18 to TRBJ2-7; D is possibly TRBD1 (6 bases). Trimming took off 1 base at V and 3 bases at J, with 10 bases between the two ends. The CDR3 length is 14 residues. The germline V gene has CDR1 KGHSH and CDR2 LQKENI. Here the CDR3 DNA reads TGTGCCAGCTCACCACGCGCAGGGGTCTACGAGCAGTACTTC. As protein: CASSPRAGVYEQYF.

The chain couples TRBV28 to TRBJ2-1; the match to TRBD1 covers 8 bases. Per germline, CDR1 MDHEN and CDR2 SYDVKM. This CDR3 is 11 amino acids long. The junction had 5 bases not matched to a gene; V was cut back by 6 bases and J by 13 bases. The CDR3: CASRTGEIQFF. The CDR3 DNA sequence: TGTGCCAGCAGGACAGGGGAGATACAGTTCTTC.

This chain uses TRBV10-1 with TRBJ2-7, with TRBD2 matching 12 bases. Per germline, CDR1 WNHNN and CDR2 SYGVQD (reference sequence). The trim removed 4 bases at V and 7 bases at J, leaving 2 bases unmatched. The CDR3 consists of 13 residues. In DNA, the CDR3 is TGCGCCAGCAGTGCCGGACTAGCGGGGGAGCAGTACTTC. Protein sequence: CASSAGLAGEQYF.

The chain is built from TRBV28 and TRBJ2-7; 9 bases line up with TRBD1. This CDR3 comprises 15 residues. The germline CDR1 and CDR2 sequences are MDHEN and SYDVKM. The V segment lost 6 bases and the J segment 5 bases; nucleotides outside the gene matches: 11. Written as DNA, the CDR3 is TGTGCCAGCAGGTCCAGCGGGACAGGGTCCCACGAGCAGTACTTC. Protein product: CASRSSGTGSHEQYF.

This sequence joins TRBV5-4 and TRBJ2-1, with 12 positions matching TRBD2. Germline lookup yields CDR1 SGHNT and CDR2 YYREEE (reference sequence). V gave up 4 bases and J gave up 5 bases; unmatched junction bases: 4. This CDR3 comprises 15 residues. The CDR3 reads CASSPSSGRDNEQFF. CDR3 DNA sequence: TGTGCCAGCAGCCCTTCTAGCGGGAGGGACAATGAGCAGTTCTTC. The variable domain in full, completed from reference TRBV5-4 and TRBJ2-1, reads ETGVTQSPTHLIKTRGQQVTLRCSSQSGHNTVSWYQQALGQGPQFIFQYYREEENGRGNFPPRFSGLQFPNYSSELNVNALELDDSALYLCASSPSSGRDNEQFFGPGTRLTVL.

The chain carries TRBV5-1 and TRBJ2-3; maybe TRBD1 (7 bases). Trimming pared 0 bases from V and 2 bases from J, leaving 16 bases between. The CDR3 sequence is 17 residues long. Looked up from germline, CDR1 is SGHRS and CDR2 is YFSETQ. The CDR3 DNA sequence: TGCGCCAGCAGCTTGGCGGCAGGGGGGATGCCCACAGATACGCAGTATTTT. Encoded protein: CASSLAAGGMPTDTQYF.

The rearrangement joins TRBV29-1 to TRBJ2-7; D is ambiguous. The V end was cut by 6 bases, the J end by 1 base, with 10 bases between. The CDR3 loop spans 12 amino acids. Germline V CDR1 and CDR2: SQVTM, ANQGSEA. The CDR3 DNA reads as TGCAGCGTGATTTCGAATTCCTACGAGCAGTACTTC. It codes for CSVISNSYEQYF.

The chain is built from TRBV29-1 and TRBJ2-3, with D tentatively TRBD2 (7 bases). This CDR3 is 17 amino acids long. V lost 4 bases to trimming and J lost 0 bases, with 20 bases between them. Germline V gene data show CDR1 as SQVTM and CDR2 as ANQGSEA. CDR3 sequence reads: CSVGPDRRGGSTDTQYF. For the CDR3, the DNA is TGCAGCGTTGGCCCCGACAGGAGGGGGGGGAGCACAGATACGCAGTATTTT.

The chain has TRBV15 and TRBJ2-5; weak D call: TRBD2 (5 bases). Per the germline V gene, CDR1 is LNHNV and CDR2 is YYDKDF (reference sequence). This CDR3 has 15 amino acids. V gave up 3 bases and J gave up 5 bases, with 16 bases separating them. This CDR3 is CATSSFREGRETQYF. Here the CDR3 DNA reads TGTGCCACCAGCAGCTTCCGGGAAGGGCGGGAGACCCAGTACTTC. Full variable domain (outside the CDR3, taken from reference TRBV15 and TRBJ2-5): DAMVIQNPRYQVTQFGKPVTLSCSQTLNHNVMYWYQQKSSQAPKLLFHYYDKDFNNEADTPDNFQSRRPNTSFCFLDIRSPGLGDTAMYLCATSSFREGRETQYFGPGTRLLVL.

V gene TRBV10-2 combines with J gene TRBJ2-1; a possible D gene is TRBD1 (5 bases). The CDR3 spans 13 residues. Trimming shortened V by 4 bases and J by 3 bases, and 7 bases separated the two germline ends. In germline, CDR1 is WSHSY, CDR2 SAAADI. The CDR3, as DNA: TGCGCCAGCAGTGTGACAGACTACAATGAGCAGTTCTTC. The encoded protein is CASSVTDYNEQFF.

The V and J genes are TRBV14 and TRBJ2-7; TRBD2 is a possible D gene (5 bases). V shed 0 bases and J shed 5 bases, with 14 bases lying between them. The length of the CDR3 is 15 residues. Germline V CDR1 and CDR2: SGHDN, FVKESK. The CDR3 DNA is TGTGCCAGCAGCCAAGAAGTTCGAGGGTTCCACGAGCAGTACTTC. Protein: CASSQEVRGFHEQYF.

V gene TRBV29-1 combines with J gene TRBJ1-1; D not certain. V was clipped by 7 bases and J by 3 bases, with 12 bases between them. CDR1 and CDR2 (germline): SQVTM, ANQGSEA. The CDR3 has 12 amino acids. The CDR3, as DNA: TGCAGCGCGGCTCGGGAGGACACTGAAGCTTTCTTT. This gives the protein CSAAREDTEAFF.

The chain joins TRBV9 to TRBJ2-1; D is perhaps TRBD1 (6 bases). Germline CDR1 SGDLS, CDR2 YYNGEE. Trimming cost V 4 bases and J 4 bases, with 18 bases left between them. This CDR3 is 16 amino acids long. CDR3 nucleotide sequence: TGTGCCAGCAGCAAGAGAGGGGGACACTCATACAATGAGCAGTTCTTC. Amino acids: CASSKRGGHSYNEQFF.

The chain is built from TRBV7-9 and TRBJ2-7; TRBD2 matches 7 bases. Germline V lookup: CDR1 SEHNR, CDR2 FQNEAQ (reference sequence). This CDR3 comprises 16 residues. Trimming at V came to 5 bases and at J to 6 bases, leaving 16 bases not matched to a gene. The CDR3 reads CASSLPTASGGFEQYF. CDR3 nucleotide sequence: TGTGCCAGCAGCCTTCCCACCGCTAGCGGTGGCTTCGAGCAGTACTTC.

Only a few counts were recorded for this clone. J is TRBJ2-7 and V is TRBV7-8; 10 nucleotides align to TRBD1. J was trimmed by 1 base and V by 5 bases; bases with no gene match: 8. This CDR3 contains 16 residues. Germline V gene sequence: CDR1 SGHVS, CDR2 FQNEAQ. The CDR3 DNA sequence: TGTGCCAGCAGCCCATCGGGACAGGGGAGGTCCTACGAGCAGTACTTC. Protein sequence: CASSPSGQGRSYEQYF. Complete variable domain (other parts from reference TRBV7-8 and TRBJ2-7): GAGVSQSPRYKVAKRGQDVALRCDPISGHVSLFWYQQALGQGPEFLTYFQNEAQLDKSGLPSDRFFAERPEGSVSTLKIQRTQQEDSAVYLCASSPSGQGRSYEQYFGPGTRLTVT.

The V gene is TRBV5-1, the J gene TRBJ2-3, with 9 bases identical to TRBD2. CDR1 is SGHRS and CDR2 is YFSETQ in the germline V gene. Losses at the gene ends were 0 bases for V and 2 bases for J; bases not matched to a gene: 4. The CDR3 is made up of 16 amino acids. CDR3 sequence (DNA): TGCGCCAGCAGCTTGGGACTAGCGGCGGACACAGATACGCAGTATTTT. Translated, it gives CASSLGLAADTDTQYF.

The chain uses TRBV4-1 and TRBJ1-2; D gene uncertain. This CDR3 is 15 amino acids long. V was shortened by 0 bases and J by 3 bases, with 11 bases between the two germline ends. Germline V gives CDR1 MGHRA, CDR2 YSYEKL. The CDR3 sequence is CASSQDLARDYGYTF. The CDR3 DNA is TGCGCCAGCAGCCAAGATCTCGCCCGCGACTATGGCTACACCTTC.

The chain employs TRBV9 and TRBJ1-1; D is unresolved. Germline lookup yields CDR1 SGDLS and CDR2 YYNGEE. The CDR3 is 13 residues long. Deletions cut 0 bases from V and 4 bases from J, with 7 bases between. CDR3 nucleotide sequence: TGTGCCAGCAGCGTAGAGGTTTCCACTGAAGCTTTCTTT. As protein: CASSVEVSTEAFF. The full variable domain, in which reference TRBV9 and TRBJ1-1 provide the parts outside the CDR3, is DSGVTQTPKHLITATGQRVTLRCSPRSGDLSVYWYQQSLDQGLQFLIQYYNGEERAKGNILERFSAQQFPDLHSELNLSSLELGDSALYFCASSVEVSTEAFFGQGTRLTVV.

This chain connects TRBV19 to TRBJ2-7; 10 bases match TRBD2. Per germline, CDR1 LNHDA and CDR2 SQIVND (reference sequence). The CDR3 sequence is 14 residues long. V shed 8 bases and J 4 bases; nucleotides not matched to a gene: 8. The CDR3 loop reads CASSTVTSGYEQYF. The CDR3 DNA follows: TGTGCCAGTTCGACGGTGACTAGCGGGTACGAGCAGTACTTC.